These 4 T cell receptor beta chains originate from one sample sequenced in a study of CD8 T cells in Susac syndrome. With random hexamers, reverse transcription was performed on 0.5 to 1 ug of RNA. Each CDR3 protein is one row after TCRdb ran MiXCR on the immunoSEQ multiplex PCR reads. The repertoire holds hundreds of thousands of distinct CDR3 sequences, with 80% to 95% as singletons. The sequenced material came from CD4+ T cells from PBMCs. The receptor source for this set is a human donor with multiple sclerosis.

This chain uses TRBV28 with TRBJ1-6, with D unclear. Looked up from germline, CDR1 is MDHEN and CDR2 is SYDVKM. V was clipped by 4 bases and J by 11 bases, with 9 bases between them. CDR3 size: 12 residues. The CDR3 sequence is CASSSSMAPLHF. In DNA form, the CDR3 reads TGTGCCAGCAGTTCATCGATGGCACCCCTCCACTTT.

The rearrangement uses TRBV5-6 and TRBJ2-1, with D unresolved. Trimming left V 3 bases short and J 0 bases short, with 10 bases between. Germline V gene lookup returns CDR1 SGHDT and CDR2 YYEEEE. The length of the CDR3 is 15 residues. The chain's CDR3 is CASSSGGFSYNEQFF. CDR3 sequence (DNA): TGTGCCAGCAGCTCAGGTGGATTCTCCTACAATGAGCAGTTCTTC.

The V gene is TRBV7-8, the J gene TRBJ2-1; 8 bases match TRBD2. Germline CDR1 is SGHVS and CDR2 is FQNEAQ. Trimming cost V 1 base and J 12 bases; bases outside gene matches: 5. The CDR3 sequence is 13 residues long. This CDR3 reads CASSLDSGKVQFF. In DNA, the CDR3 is TGTGCCAGCAGCTTAGATAGCGGGAAAGTGCAGTTCTTC.

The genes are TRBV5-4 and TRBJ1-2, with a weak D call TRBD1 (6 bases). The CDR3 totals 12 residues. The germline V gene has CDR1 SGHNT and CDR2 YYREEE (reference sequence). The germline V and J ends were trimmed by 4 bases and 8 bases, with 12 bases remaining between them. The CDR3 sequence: CASSPHREGYTF. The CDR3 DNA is TGTGCCAGCAGCCCCCACAGGGAAGGCTACACCTTC.